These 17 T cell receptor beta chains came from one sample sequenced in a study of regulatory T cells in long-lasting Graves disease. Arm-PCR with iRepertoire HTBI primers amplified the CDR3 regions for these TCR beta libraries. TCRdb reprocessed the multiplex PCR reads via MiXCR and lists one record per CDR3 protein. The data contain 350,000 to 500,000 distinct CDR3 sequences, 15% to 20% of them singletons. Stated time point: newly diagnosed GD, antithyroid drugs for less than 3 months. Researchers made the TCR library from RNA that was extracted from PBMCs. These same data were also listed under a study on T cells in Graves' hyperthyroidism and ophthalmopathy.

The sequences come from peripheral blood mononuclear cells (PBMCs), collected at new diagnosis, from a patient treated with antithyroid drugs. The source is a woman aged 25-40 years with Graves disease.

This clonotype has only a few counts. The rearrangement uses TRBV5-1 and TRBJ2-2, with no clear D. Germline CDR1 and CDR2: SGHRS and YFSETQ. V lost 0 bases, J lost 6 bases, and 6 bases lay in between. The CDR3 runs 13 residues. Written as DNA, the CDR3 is TGCGCCAGCAGCTTGGGGTTTCCCGGGGAGCTGTTTTTT. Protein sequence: CASSLGFPGELFF.

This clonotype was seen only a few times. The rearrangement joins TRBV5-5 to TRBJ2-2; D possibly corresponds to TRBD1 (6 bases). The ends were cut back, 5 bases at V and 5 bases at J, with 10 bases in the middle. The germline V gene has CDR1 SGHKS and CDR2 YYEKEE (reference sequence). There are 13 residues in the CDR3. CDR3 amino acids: CASRAGTTGELFF. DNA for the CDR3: TGTGCCAGCAGGGCTGGGACAACCGGGGAGCTGTTTTTT.

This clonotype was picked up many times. As DNA, the CDR3 is TGTGCCAGCAGCCCATTTATCAAGCAGTTCTTC. It translates to CASSPFIKQFF. The rearrangement links TRBV7-2 to TRBJ2-1; D call uncertain. There are 11 residues in the CDR3. V lost 5 bases to trimming and J lost 11 bases, with 10 bases between them. Germline-derived CDR1 and CDR2 are SGHTA and FQGNSA.

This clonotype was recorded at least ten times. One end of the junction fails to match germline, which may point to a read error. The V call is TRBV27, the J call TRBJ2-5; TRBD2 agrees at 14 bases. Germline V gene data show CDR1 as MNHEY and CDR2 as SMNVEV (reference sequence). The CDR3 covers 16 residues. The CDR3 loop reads CASSPEEGLAGETQCF. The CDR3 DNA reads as TGTGCCAGCAGTCCCGAGGAGGGACTAGCGGGAGAGACCCAGTGCTTC.

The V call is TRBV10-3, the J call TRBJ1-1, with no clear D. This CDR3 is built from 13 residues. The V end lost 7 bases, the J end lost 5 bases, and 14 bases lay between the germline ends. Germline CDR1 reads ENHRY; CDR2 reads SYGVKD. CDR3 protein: CAITPDSGTEAFF. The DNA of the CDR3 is TGTGCCATCACTCCGGACTCCGGGACTGAAGCTTTCTTT.

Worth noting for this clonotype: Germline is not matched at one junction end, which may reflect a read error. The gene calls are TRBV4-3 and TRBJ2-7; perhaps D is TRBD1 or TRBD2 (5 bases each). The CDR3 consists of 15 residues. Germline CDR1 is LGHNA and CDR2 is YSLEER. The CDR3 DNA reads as TGCGCCAGCAGCCAACGAGGGGCTGGCTCCTACGAGCGGTACTTC. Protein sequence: CASSQRGAGSYERYF.

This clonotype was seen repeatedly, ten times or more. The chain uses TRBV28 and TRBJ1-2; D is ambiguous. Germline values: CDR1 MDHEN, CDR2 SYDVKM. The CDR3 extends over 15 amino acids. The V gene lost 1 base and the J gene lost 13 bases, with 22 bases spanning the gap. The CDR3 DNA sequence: TGTGCCAGCAGTTTATATAGCCCTGGGATGAACTACTGCACCTTC. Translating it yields CASSLYSPGMNYCTF.

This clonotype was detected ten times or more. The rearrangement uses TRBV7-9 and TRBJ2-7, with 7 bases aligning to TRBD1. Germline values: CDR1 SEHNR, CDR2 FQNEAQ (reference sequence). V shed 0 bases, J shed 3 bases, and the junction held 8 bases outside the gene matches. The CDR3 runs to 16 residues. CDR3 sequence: CASSLAPGQNYYEQYF. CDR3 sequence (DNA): TGTGCCAGCAGCTTAGCTCCGGGACAGAACTACTACGAGCAGTACTTC.

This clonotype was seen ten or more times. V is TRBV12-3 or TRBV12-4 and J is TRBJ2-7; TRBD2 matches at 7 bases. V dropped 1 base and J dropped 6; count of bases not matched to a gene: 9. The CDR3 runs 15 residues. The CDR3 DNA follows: TGTGCCAGCAGTTTAGGGGGGGGAGGGCCCACCGAGCAGTACTTC. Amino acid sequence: CASSLGGGGPTEQYF.

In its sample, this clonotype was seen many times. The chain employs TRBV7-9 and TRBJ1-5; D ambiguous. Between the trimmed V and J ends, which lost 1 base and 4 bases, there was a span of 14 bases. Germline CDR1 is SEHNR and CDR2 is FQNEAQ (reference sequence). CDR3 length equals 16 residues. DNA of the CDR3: TGTGCCAGCAGCTTAGAGGAGGGAAGAGGGAATCAGCCCCAGCATTTT. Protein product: CASSLEEGRGNQPQHF.

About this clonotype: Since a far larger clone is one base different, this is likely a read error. The CDR3 reads CSAEFGAEQYF. The CDR3 DNA follows: TGCAGTGCTGAGTTTGGTGCTGAGCAGTACTTC. The chain combines TRBV20-1 with TRBJ2-3; no clear D gene. The J call may be incorrect, as the DNA end agrees better with TRBJ2-7. Germline values: CDR1 DFQATT, CDR2 SNEGSKA (reference sequence). This CDR3 is built from 11 residues.

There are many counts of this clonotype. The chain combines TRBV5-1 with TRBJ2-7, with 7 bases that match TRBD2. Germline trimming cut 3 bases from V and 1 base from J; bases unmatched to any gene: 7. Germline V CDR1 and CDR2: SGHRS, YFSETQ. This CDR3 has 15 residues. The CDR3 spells CASSYHGRPSYEQYF. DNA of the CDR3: TGCGCCAGCAGCTATCACGGGAGGCCTTCCTACGAGCAGTACTTC.

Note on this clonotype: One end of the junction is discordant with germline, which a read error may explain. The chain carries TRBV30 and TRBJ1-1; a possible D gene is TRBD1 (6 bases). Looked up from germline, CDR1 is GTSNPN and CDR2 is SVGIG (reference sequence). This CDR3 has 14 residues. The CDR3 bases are TGTGCCTGGAGACCCGAGGGGGGGAACACTGAAGCTTGCTTT. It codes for CAWRPEGGNTEACF.

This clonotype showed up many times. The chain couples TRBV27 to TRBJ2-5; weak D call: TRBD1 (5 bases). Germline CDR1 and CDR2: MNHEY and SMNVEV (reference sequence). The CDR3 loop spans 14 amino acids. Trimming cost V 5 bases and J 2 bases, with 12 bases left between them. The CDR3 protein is CASSTGHLQETQYF. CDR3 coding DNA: TGTGCCAGCAGTACCGGACACCTACAAGAGACCCAGTACTTC.

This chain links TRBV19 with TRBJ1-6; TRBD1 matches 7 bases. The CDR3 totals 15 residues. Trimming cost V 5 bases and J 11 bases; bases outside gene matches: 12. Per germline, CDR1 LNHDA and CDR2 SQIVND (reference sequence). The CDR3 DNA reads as TGTGCCAGTAGTCCAAACAGGGGCCGCCCCACACCCCTCCACTTT. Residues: CASSPNRGRPTPLHF.

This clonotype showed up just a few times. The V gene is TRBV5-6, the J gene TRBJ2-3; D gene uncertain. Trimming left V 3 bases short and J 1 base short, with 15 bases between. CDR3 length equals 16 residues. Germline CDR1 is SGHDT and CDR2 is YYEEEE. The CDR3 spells CASSSIIEWGTDTQYF. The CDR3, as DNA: TGTGCCAGCAGCTCCATTATCGAGTGGGGCACAGATACGCAGTATTTT.

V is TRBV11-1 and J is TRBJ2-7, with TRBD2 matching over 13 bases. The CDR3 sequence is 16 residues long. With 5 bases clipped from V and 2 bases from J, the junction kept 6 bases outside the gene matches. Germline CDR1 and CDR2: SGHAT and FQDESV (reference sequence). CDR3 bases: TGTGCCAGCAGCCAGACTAGCGGGAGGCGCGCCTACGAGCAGTACTTC. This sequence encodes CASSQTSGRRAYEQYF.